A selection of T cell receptor beta chains follows, all from one sample in a study of blood T cell repertoires in COVID-19. Assay: immunoSEQ multiplex PCR; the TCRdb copy retains only in-frame clones and omits some. The profile shows 130,000 to 150,000 clones, approximately 84% of them singletons. Specimen: peripheral blood. All receptors come from a woman between 55 and 75 years old with acute or convalescent COVID-19. Each CDR3 is given with its conserved first and last residue. The order of the fields is clone size, J gene, V gene, D gene, CDR3 DNA, CDR3 protein. A D gene is named only where the DNA matches it firmly. The size field is filled for only some rows; it gives once, few, many or a size class.

>.|TRBJ1-1|TRBV7-9|.
TGTGCCAGCAGCTTACCGGGAAGGGAGAACACTGAAGCTTTCTTT
CASSLPGRENTEAFF
>.|TRBJ1-5|TRBV18|.
TGTGCCAGCTCACCGAGACAGGTACTTAGCAATCAGCCCCAGCATTTT
CASSPRQVLSNQPQHF
>.|TRBJ1-4|TRBV7-9|.
TGTGCCAGCAGCCTTTCAGGGCCTGGAACTAATGAAAAACTGTTTTTT
CASSLSGPGTNEKLFF
>.|TRBJ1-1|TRBV18|.
TGTGCCAGCTCACCCCTACAGTCTACGAACACTGAAGCTTTCTTT
CASSPLQSTNTEAFF
>.|TRBJ2-1|TRBV3-1/TRBV3-2|.
TGTGCCAGCAGCCCCAGAACCCGAGCGTCAAGCTCCTACAATGAGCAGTTCTTC
CASSPRTRASSSYNEQFF
>.|TRBJ2-4|TRBV10-2|TRBD2
TGCGCCAGCAGTGAGTCGGGGCTAGCGGGACAAGCGGCCAAAAACATTCAGTACTTC
CASSESGLAGQAAKNIQYF
>.|TRBJ2-1|TRBV27|TRBD2
TGTGCCAGCAGTTTATCGAGGGCGGGAGGGTATAATGAGCAGTTCTTC
CASSLSRAGGYNEQFF
>.|TRBJ2-1|TRBV11-2|TRBD1
TGTGCCAGCAGCTTGGACAGGGGGACCTACAATGAGCAGTTCTTC
CASSLDRGTYNEQFF
>.|TRBJ1-6|TRBV3-1/TRBV3-2|TRBD1
TGTGCCAGCAGCCCCCAACGGGGACAGAGTACAGGGGTCGTCCACTTT
CASSPQRGQSTGVVHF
>.|TRBJ2-1|TRBV6-6|.
TGTGCCAGCAGCGTCTTCCGGCGGAATGAGCAGTTCTTC
CASSVFRRNEQFF
>.|TRBJ2-1|TRBV29-1|TRBD2
TGCAGCGTTGAAGAACGAGGCGGGAGGGCCGATGAGCAGTTCTTC
CSVEERGGRADEQFF
>.|TRBJ2-1|TRBV7-6|.
TGTGCCAGCAGCTTGGCGGCTAGCGTCTCCTACAATGAGCAGTTCTTC
CASSLAASVSYNEQFF
>.|TRBJ2-3|TRBV29-1|.
TGCAGCGTTGAAGACAGAAGCACAGATACGCAGTATTTT
CSVEDRSTDTQYF
>few|TRBJ2-5|TRBV6-5|.
TGTGCCAGCAGGCAGGGAATGGGTTTAGAGACCCAGTACTTC
CASRQGMGLETQYF
>once|TRBJ2-1|TRBV21-1|.
TGTGCCAGCCCTCGGGACAGTATCCTCCCCAATGAGCAGTTCTTC
CASPRDSILPNEQFF
>.|TRBJ2-2|TRBV28|.
TGTGCCAGGTCAACAACCCTTTCCGGGGAGCTGTTTTTT
CARSTTLSGELFF
>.|TRBJ2-2|TRBV9|TRBD2
TGTGCCAGCAGCGTTAGCGGGAGGGCCCCCGGGGAGCTGTTTTTT
CASSVSGRAPGELFF
>.|TRBJ1-4|TRBV5-1|.
TGCGCCAGCAGCTTGTCAGGGTTTCCTAATGAAAAACTGTTTTTT
CASSLSGFPNEKLFF
>.|TRBJ2-3|TRBV27|TRBD2
TGTGCCAGCAGGAGGGGGGGGACTAGCGGGAGTACAGATACGCAGTATTTT
CASRRGGTSGSTDTQYF
>.|TRBJ1-2|TRBV2|TRBD1
TGTGCCAGCAGCTCACGACAGGGGCGCGCTGGCTACACCTTC
CASSSRQGRAGYTF
>few|TRBJ2-3|TRBV27|.
TGTGCCAGCAGTTACGAGGGGGCGCAGTATTTT
CASSYEGAQYF
>.|TRBJ1-5|TRBV10-3|.
TGTGCCATCAAGGGGGGGAGCAATCAGCCCCAGCATTTT
CAIKGGSNQPQHF
>.|TRBJ2-1|TRBV28|TRBD2
TGTGCCAGCAGACTAGCGGGAAACAATGAGCAGTTCTTC
CASRLAGNNEQFF
>.|TRBJ2-1|TRBV6-4|TRBD2
TGTGCCAGCAGTGCGGGAGGGACGCTATCCTACAATGAGCAGTTCTTC
CASSAGGTLSYNEQFF
>.|TRBJ2-1|TRBV6-2/TRBV6-3|.
TGTGCCAGCAGTTACGGACAGCCCTACAATGAGCAGTTCTTC
CASSYGQPYNEQFF
>.|TRBJ1-1|TRBV28|.
TGTGCCAGCAGCTCACACGTCAGGGAAACTGAAGCTTTCTTT
CASSSHVRETEAFF
>.|TRBJ2-7|TRBV11-2|TRBD2
TGTGCCAGCAGCTCCGGGACTAGCGGGAGGGGGGAGGAGCAGTACTTC
CASSSGTSGRGEEQYF
>.|TRBJ2-3|TRBV30|.
TGTGCCTGGAGTGTACTAGATACGCAGTATTTT
CAWSVLDTQYF
>.|TRBJ1-2|TRBV19|TRBD1
TGTGCCAGTAATTCCGGACAGGGCCCTTATGGCTACACCTTC
CASNSGQGPYGYTF
>.|TRBJ2-5|TRBV6-2/TRBV6-3|TRBD1
TGTGCCAGCAGTCCCCGGGGAGTTCGGACAGGCCTGCTTGAGACCCAGTACTTC
CASSPRGVRTGLLETQYF
>.|TRBJ2-1|TRBV6-6|.
TGTGCCAGCAGTTACTCGAATCCCCGGGGGTACAATGAGCAGTTCTTC
CASSYSNPRGYNEQFF
>once|TRBJ2-7|TRBV5-3|TRBD1
TGTGCCAGAAGCCCCAGGGGGCCCCACTCCTACGAGCAGTACTTC
CARSPRGPHSYEQYF
>.|TRBJ1-5|TRBV15|.
TGTGCCACCAGCAGAGGTCCCGGCCCTGGGCTCAGACAGCCCCAGCATTTT
CATSRGPGPGLRQPQHF
>few|TRBJ2-1|TRBV28|TRBD2
TGTGCCAGCAGTTTCCGGGGACTAGCAGACTCCTACAATGAGCAGTTCTTC
CASSFRGLADSYNEQFF
>.|TRBJ1-5|TRBV3-1/TRBV3-2|.
TGTGCCAGCAGCCAAGGGTCAGGGGTTAATCAGCCCCAGCATTTT
CASSQGSGVNQPQHF
>.|TRBJ1-1|TRBV7-9|.
TGTGCCAGCAGCTTCATTCATCAGGGAGGAACTGAAGCTTTCTTT
CASSFIHQGGTEAFF
>.|TRBJ2-2|TRBV5-6|TRBD2
TGTGCCAGCAGCTTCGGAGCGGGAGGGGACACCGGGGAGCTGTTTTTT
CASSFGAGGDTGELFF
>few|TRBJ1-5|TRBV5-1|.
TGCGCCAGCAGCCCCTCGGCAGGGGTCAATCAGCCCCAGCATTTT
CASSPSAGVNQPQHF
>once|TRBJ1-1|TRBV5-6|.
TGTGCCAGCAGGAAGACAGGGAACACTGAAGCTTTCTTT
CASRKTGNTEAFF
>.|TRBJ1-5|TRBV5-6|.
TGTGAAACTTGCGGCTGCGGGCAGCCCCAGCATTTT
CETCGCGQPQHF
>.|TRBJ2-4|TRBV27|TRBD1
TGTGCCAGCAGCCTCCGGACAGGGCCCAGTGAAGCCAAAAACATTCAGTACTTC
CASSLRTGPSEAKNIQYF
>.|TRBJ2-3|TRBV13|.
TGTGCCAGCAGCCACTCCCGGACTGTCAGGTTTCTGAATACGCAGTATTTT
CASSHSRTVRFLNTQYF
>once|TRBJ2-2|TRBV14|TRBD2
TGTGCCAGCAGCCCAAGACTAGCGGGAGTATCCGGGGAGCTGTTTTTT
CASSPRLAGVSGELFF
>.|TRBJ2-3|TRBV27|.
TGTGCCAGCCCTTTCAGGTCCGGGAGAGGAGGGAGGACAGATACGCAGTATTTT
CASPFRSGRGGRTDTQYF
>.|TRBJ1-2|TRBV28|.
TGTGCCAGCAGTAGACCGGGACAAAGCTATGGCTACACCTTC
CASSRPGQSYGYTF
>.|TRBJ2-1|TRBV3-1/TRBV3-2|TRBD2
TGTGCCAGCAGCCAAGTTCTAGCGGGAGGGAATGAGCAGTTCTTC
CASSQVLAGGNEQFF
>.|TRBJ1-5|TRBV4-1|TRBD1
TGCGCCAGCAGCCTTAGATGGACAGGGCAATCCGACCTGAATCAGCCCCAGCATTTT
CASSLRWTGQSDLNQPQHF
>.|TRBJ2-1|TRBV6-6|TRBD1
TGTGCCAGCAGTTACCCTGGGACAGGGGGTAATGAGCAGTTCTTC
CASSYPGTGGNEQFF
>.|TRBJ2-2|TRBV9|TRBD2
TGTGCCAGCAGAGGGCTAGCGGGACCCTCGAACACCGGGGAGCTGTTTTTT
CASRGLAGPSNTGELFF
>few|TRBJ2-7|TRBV4-1|TRBD2
TGCGCCAGCAGCCTCGGGACTAGCGGGAGTAGAGACTTC
CASSLGTSGSRDF
>.|TRBJ1-2|TRBV7-9|.
TGTGCCAGCAGCTTAAGTCAGGGCCCGGTCGATGGCTACACCTTC
CASSLSQGPVDGYTF
>.|TRBJ2-1|TRBV27|.
TGTGCCAGCAGTTTGGTGGGAGGAGTCGGGTCCTACAATGAGCAGTTCTTC
CASSLVGGVGSYNEQFF
>.|TRBJ2-3|TRBV28|.
TGTGCCAGCAGTTTGGGTAGCGGACCCACAGATACGCAGTATTTT
CASSLGSGPTDTQYF
>.|TRBJ2-1|TRBV14|TRBD2
TGTGCCAGCAGCCAAGATATTGTGTGGGCTAGCGGGAGAACAGCCTACAATGAGCAGTTCTTC
CASSQDIVWASGRTAYNEQFF
>.|TRBJ2-1|TRBV7-9|TRBD1
TGTGCCAGCAGCCAACCGGGACAGGGGACCCCGAGTTTGTTCTTC
CASSQPGQGTPSLFF
>.|TRBJ1-5|TRBV28|.
TGTGCCAGCAACCGAGTAATAGGGGACATGGCCAGCCGTTATAGCAATCAGCCCCAGCATTTT
CASNRVIGDMASRYSNQPQHF
>.|TRBJ2-7|TRBV10-3|.
TGTGCCATCAGCTCGGACAAGATAAACTCCTACGAGCAGTACTTC
CAISSDKINSYEQYF